The rows below give T cell receptor beta chains drawn from one sample of a study of shared T cell receptors in the human thymus. Sequencing used immunoSEQ multiplex PCR; TCRdb keeps in-frame clones, though not all of them. The data show roughly 500,000 clones, approximately 80% seen once. This same sample was also part of a study on human thymus T cells.

Sequenced: thymocytes. All receptors come from a boy in the first two years of life with a congenital heart defect. The CDR3 runs from the conserved cysteine through the conserved F or W. A D gene is named only where the DNA matches it firmly. Some rows have no size entry. The others give once, few or many, or a class for an expanded clone.

once | TRBJ2-5 | - | TRBV12-2 | TGTGCAAGTCGCCCCGGGGGGCCCGGCGGGACTGTCTTTGAGACCCAGTACTTC | CASRPGGPGGTVFETQYF
- | TRBJ2-7 | - | TRBV7-2 | TGTGCCAGCAGCTTAGCTAAGGAGGGAAACGAGCAGTACTTC | CASSLAKEGNEQYF
- | TRBJ1-5 | TRBD1 | TRBV7-2 | TGTGCCAGCAGCTTTCCCGGGACAGGGGTCCATGACCAGCCCCAGCATTTT | CASSFPGTGVHDQPQHF
- | TRBJ2-1 | TRBD2 | TRBV28 | TGTGCCAGCAGGGGCGGGAGTCTCTACAATGAGCAGTTCTTC | CASRGGSLYNEQFF
- | TRBJ1-1 | - | TRBV7-2 | TGTGCCAGCAGCCCTGCCTTTACGGGCACTGAAGCTTTCTTT | CASSPAFTGTEAFF
- | TRBJ2-3 | TRBD2 | TRBV15 | TGTGCCACCAGCAGTTCTCCGGGACTAGCGGGAGGAAATTCCTCAGATACGCAGTATTTT | CATSSSPGLAGGNSSDTQYF
- | TRBJ2-7 | - | TRBV28 | TGTGCCAGCAGTTTGATGGGCCGGTTGAACGAGCAGTACTTC | CASSLMGRLNEQYF
- | TRBJ1-4 | - | TRBV7-2 | TGTGCCAGCACTACGCCCAGGGGAGAAAAACTGTTTTTT | CASTTPRGEKLFF
- | TRBJ1-4 | - | TRBV15 | TGTGCCACCAGATCTACCGCAGGGTCTCGAACTAATGAAAAACTGTTTTTT | CATRSTAGSRTNEKLFF
- | TRBJ2-3 | TRBD2 | TRBV4-2 | TGTGCCAGCAGTCACGGACTAGCGGGAGAGGGGGATACGCAGTATTTT | CASSHGLAGEGDTQYF
- | TRBJ1-1 | TRBD1 | TRBV7-6 | TGTGCCAGCAGCGACGCCCCGGGACAGGGTTTAGATGTAGCTTTCTTT | CASSDAPGQGLDVAFF
few | TRBJ1-3 | TRBD1 | TRBV29-1 | TGCAGCGTTGAACCTTTGGGGACAGGGGTTACCTCTGGAAACACCATATATTTT | CSVEPLGTGVTSGNTIYF
- | TRBJ2-7 | TRBD2 | TRBV30 | TGTGCCTGGAGCCCCCGAACTAGCGGGAGGGCCCCAAACGAGCAGTACTTC | CAWSPRTSGRAPNEQYF
- | TRBJ1-2 | - | TRBV10-3 | TGTGCCATCAGCGCCTACAGGGTTGAGAACTATGGCTACACCTTC | CAISAYRVENYGYTF